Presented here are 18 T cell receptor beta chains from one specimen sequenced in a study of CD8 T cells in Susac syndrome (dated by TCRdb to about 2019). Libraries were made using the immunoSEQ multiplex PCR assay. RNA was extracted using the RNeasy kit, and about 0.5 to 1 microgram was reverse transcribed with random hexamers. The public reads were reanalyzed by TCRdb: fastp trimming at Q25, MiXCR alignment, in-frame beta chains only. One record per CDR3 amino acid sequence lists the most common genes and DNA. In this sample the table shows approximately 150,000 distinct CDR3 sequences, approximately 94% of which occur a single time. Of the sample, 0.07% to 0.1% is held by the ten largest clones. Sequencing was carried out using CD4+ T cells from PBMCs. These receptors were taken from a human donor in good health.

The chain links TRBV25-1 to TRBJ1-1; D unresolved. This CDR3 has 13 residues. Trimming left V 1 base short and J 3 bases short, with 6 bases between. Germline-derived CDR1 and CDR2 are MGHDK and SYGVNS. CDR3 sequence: CASSEFSHTEAFF. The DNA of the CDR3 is TGTGCCAGCAGTGAATTCTCACACACTGAAGCTTTCTTT.

The CDR3 region is CASSASGSIAGELFF. The DNA for the CDR3 is TGTGCCAGCAGTGCTAGCGGGAGTATCGCCGGGGAGCTGTTTTTT. This chain connects TRBV25-1 to TRBJ2-2, with TRBD2 identical over 10 bases. The germline gives CDR1 MGHDK, CDR2 SYGVNS. J gave up 6 bases and V 4 bases, and 5 bases lay outside the gene matches. This CDR3 region has 15 residues.

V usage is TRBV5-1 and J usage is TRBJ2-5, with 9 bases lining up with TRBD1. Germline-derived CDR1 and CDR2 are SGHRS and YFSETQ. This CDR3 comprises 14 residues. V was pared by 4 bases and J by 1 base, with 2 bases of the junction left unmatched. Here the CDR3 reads CASSRQGGQETQYF. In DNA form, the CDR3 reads TGCGCCAGCAGCCGACAGGGGGGCCAAGAGACCCAGTACTTC.

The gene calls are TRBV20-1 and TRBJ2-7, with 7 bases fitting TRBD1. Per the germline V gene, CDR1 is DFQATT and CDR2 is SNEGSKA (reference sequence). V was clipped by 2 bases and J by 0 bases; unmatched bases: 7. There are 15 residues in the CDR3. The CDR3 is CSARPAQGSSYEQYF. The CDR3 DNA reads TGCAGTGCTAGACCCGCACAGGGGTCCTCCTACGAGCAGTACTTC.

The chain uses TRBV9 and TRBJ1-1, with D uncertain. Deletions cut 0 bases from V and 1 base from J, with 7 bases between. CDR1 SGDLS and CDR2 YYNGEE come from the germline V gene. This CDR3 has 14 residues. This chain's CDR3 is CASSVAGQNTEAFF. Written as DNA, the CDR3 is TGTGCCAGCAGCGTAGCTGGGCAGAACACTGAAGCTTTCTTT.

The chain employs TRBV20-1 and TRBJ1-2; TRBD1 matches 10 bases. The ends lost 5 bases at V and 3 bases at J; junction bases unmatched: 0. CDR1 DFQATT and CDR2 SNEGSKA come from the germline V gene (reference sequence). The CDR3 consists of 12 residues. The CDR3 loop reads CSAGQGDYGYTF. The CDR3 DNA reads TGCAGTGCTGGACAGGGGGACTATGGCTACACCTTC.

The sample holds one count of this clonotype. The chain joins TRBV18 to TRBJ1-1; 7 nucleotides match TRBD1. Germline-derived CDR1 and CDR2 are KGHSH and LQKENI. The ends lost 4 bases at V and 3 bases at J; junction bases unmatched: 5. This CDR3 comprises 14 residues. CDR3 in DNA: TGTGCCAGCTCACTTGGACAGGCTTACACTGAAGCTTTCTTT. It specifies CASSLGQAYTEAFF.

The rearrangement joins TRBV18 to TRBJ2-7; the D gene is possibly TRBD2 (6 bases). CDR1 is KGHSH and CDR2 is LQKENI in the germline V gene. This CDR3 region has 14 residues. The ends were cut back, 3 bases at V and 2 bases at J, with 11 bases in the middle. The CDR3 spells CASSPRTTTYEQYF. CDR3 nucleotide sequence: TGTGCCAGCTCACCCAGGACTACCACCTACGAGCAGTACTTC.

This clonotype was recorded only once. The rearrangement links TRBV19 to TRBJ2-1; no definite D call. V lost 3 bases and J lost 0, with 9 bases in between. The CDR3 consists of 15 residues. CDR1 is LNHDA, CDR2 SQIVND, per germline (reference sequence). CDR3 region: CASSMDHNSYNEQFF. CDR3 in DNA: TGTGCCAGTAGTATGGACCACAACTCCTACAATGAGCAGTTCTTC.

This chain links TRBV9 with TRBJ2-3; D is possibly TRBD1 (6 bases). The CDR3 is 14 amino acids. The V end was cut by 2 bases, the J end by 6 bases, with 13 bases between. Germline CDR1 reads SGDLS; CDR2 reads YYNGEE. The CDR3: CASSVSPGADTQYF. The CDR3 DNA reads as TGTGCCAGCAGCGTGTCTCCAGGGGCCGATACGCAGTATTTT.

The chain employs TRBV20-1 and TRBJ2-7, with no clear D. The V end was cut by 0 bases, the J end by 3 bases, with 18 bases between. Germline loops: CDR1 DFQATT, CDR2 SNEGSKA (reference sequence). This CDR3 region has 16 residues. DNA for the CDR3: TGCAGTGCTAGAGATTGGCGCGATGGGATGGGCTACGAGCAGTACTTC. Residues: CSARDWRDGMGYEQYF.

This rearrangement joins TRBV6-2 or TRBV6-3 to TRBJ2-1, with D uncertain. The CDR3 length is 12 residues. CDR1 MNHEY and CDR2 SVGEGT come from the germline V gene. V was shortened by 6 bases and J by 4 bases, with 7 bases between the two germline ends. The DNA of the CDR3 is TGTGCCAGCAGGGAAAGGTACAATGAGCAGTTCTTC. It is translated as CASRERYNEQFF.

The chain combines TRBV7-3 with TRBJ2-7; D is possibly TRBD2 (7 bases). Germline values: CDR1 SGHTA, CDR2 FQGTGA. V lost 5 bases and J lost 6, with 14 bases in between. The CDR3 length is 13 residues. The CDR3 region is CASSRWGGAEQYF. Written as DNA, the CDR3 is TGTGCCAGCAGCCGTTGGGGGGGCGCCGAGCAGTACTTC.

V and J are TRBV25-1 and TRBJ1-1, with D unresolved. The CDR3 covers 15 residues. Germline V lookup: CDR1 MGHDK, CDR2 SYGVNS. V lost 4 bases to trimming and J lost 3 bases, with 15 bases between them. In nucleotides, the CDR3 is TGTGCCAGCAGTGTCGGACTCGGAGGGTACACTGAAGCTTTCTTT. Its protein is CASSVGLGGYTEAFF.

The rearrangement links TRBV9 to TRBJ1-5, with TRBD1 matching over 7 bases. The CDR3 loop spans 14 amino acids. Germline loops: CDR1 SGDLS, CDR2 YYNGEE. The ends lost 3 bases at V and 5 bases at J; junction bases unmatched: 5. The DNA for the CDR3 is TGTGCCAGCAGCGCAGGGGGGAGAGATCAGCCCCAGCATTTT. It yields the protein CASSAGGRDQPQHF.

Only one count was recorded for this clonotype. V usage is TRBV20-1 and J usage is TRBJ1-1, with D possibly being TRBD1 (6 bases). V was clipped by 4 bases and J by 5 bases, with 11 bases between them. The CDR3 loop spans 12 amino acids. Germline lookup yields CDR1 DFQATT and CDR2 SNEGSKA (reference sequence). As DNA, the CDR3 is TGCAGTGCTAAGGGGGGGGGAACTGAAGCTTTCTTT. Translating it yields CSAKGGGTEAFF.

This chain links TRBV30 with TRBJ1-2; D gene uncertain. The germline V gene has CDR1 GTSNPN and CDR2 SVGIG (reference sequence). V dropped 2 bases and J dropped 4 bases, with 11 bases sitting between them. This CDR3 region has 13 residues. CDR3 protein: CAWSQSALYGYTF. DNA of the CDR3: TGTGCCTGGAGTCAGAGTGCCCTCTATGGCTACACCTTC.

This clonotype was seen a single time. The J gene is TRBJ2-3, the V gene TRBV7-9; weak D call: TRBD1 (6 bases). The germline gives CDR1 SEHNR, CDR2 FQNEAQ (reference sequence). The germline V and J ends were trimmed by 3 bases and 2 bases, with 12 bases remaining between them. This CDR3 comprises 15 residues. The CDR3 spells CASSFGTLNTDTQYF. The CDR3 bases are TGTGCCAGCAGCTTCGGGACACTTAACACAGATACGCAGTATTTT.